The 5 T cell receptor beta chains given below trace back to one sample, sequenced in a study of response to subunit inactivated influenza vaccine. One entry per CDR3 protein, called by TCRdb with MiXCR from the RT-PCR reads. Of about 160,000 distinct CDR3 sequences detected, about 10% appear once; the ten largest clones hold under 40%. The sequencing here drew on CD8+ T cells sorted from PBMCs, taken about 23 months after vaccination. All receptors come from a man aged 45-69 years who received an inactivated influenza vaccine.

In its sample, this clonotype was seen many times. The genes are TRBV7-3 and TRBJ2-7, with 14 bases identical to TRBD2. J lost 7 bases, V lost 4 bases, and 3 bases had no gene match. The CDR3 is made up of 14 amino acids. Germline CDR1 is SGHTA and CDR2 is FQGTGA. CDR3 sequence: CASSSGLAGEEQYF. CDR3 in DNA: TGTGCCAGCAGCTCGGGACTAGCGGGAGAGGAGCAGTACTTC.

This clonotype showed up many times. The chain combines TRBV2 with TRBJ2-1, with 8 bases fitting TRBD1. CDR3 length: 15 residues. V shed 5 bases, J shed 7 bases, and the junction held 10 bases outside the gene matches. Germline CDR1 reads SNHLY; CDR2 reads FYNNEI. The CDR3, as DNA: TGTGCCAGCAGTCCCGGGACAGGCCGATGGAATGAGCAGTTCTTC. Translation: CASSPGTGRWNEQFF.

The chain carries TRBV27 and TRBJ2-1; 13 positions match TRBD2. The CDR3 is made up of 15 amino acids. From germline, CDR1 is MNHEY and CDR2 SMNVEV (reference sequence). J was trimmed by 7 bases and V by 6 bases; bases with no gene match: 6. The CDR3, as DNA: TGTGCCAGCAGCTTCGGGACTAGCGGGAAGAATGAGCAGTTCTTC. Translated: CASSFGTSGKNEQFF.

The chain recombines TRBV4-1 with TRBJ1-1; D possibly corresponds to TRBD1 (6 bases). This CDR3 comprises 12 residues. Germline CDR1 is MGHRA and CDR2 is YSYEKL. Trimming left V 8 bases short and J 0 bases short, with 7 bases between. The CDR3 here is CASGDMNTEAFF. The CDR3 nucleotides are TGCGCCAGCGGGGACATGAACACTGAAGCTTTCTTT.

J is TRBJ2-7 and V is TRBV27; TRBD1 is a possible D gene (6 bases). The CDR3 consists of 17 residues. CDR1 and CDR2 from the germline V gene are MNHEY and SMNVEV (reference sequence). Deletions cut 3 bases from V and 3 bases from J, with 21 bases between. In DNA, the CDR3 is TGTGCCAGCAGTTTTATGCCCTTGACAGGAGCGTTCTACGAGCAGTACTTC. Residues: CASSFMPLTGAFYEQYF.